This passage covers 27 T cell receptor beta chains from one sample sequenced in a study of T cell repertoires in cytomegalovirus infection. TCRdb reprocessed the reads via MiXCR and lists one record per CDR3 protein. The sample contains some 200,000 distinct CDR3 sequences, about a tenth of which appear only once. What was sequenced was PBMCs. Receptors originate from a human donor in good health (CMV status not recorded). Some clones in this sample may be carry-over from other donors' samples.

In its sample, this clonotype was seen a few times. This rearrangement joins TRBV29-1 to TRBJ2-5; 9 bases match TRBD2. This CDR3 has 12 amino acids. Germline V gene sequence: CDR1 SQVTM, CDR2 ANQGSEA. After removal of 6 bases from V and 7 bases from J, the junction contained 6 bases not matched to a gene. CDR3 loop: CSVQRAGGTQYF. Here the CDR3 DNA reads TGCAGCGTCCAACGAGCGGGGGGGACCCAGTACTTC.

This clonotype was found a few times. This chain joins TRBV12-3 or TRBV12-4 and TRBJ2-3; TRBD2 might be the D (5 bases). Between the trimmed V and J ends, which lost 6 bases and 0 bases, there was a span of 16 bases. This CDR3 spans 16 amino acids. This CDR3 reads CASSIALRRSTDTQYF. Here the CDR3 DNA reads TGTGCCAGCAGCATAGCGCTCAGGAGGAGCACAGATACGCAGTATTTT.

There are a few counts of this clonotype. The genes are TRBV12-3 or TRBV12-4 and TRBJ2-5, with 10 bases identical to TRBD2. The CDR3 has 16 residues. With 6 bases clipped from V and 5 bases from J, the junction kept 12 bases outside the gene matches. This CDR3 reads CASSIPELAGPETQYF. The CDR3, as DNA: TGTGCCAGCAGCATTCCGGAACTAGCGGGACCTGAGACCCAGTACTTC.

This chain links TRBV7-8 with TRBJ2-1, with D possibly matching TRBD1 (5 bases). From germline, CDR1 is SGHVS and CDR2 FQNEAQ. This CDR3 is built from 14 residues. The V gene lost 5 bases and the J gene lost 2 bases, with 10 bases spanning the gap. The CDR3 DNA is TGTGCCAGCAGCCTCAGGGAAGCCTACAATGAGCAGTTCTTC. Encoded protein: CASSLREAYNEQFF.

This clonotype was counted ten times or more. DNA of the CDR3: TGTGCCAGCAGCTCCTCCACAGGGTCCCGGGAGCTGTTTTTT. As protein: CASSSSTGSRELFF. This chain links TRBV7-2 with TRBJ2-2; TRBD1 is a possible D gene (6 bases). The V gene lost 4 bases and the J gene lost 9 bases, with 15 bases spanning the gap. In germline, CDR1 is SGHTA, CDR2 FQGNSA. This CDR3 contains 14 residues.

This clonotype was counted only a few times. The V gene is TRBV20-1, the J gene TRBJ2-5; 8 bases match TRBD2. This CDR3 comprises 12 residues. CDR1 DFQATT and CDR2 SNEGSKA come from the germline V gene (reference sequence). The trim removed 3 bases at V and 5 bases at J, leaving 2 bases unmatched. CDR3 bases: TGCAGTGCTAGCCCGGGGGGGGAGACCCAGTACTTC. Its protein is CSASPGGETQYF.

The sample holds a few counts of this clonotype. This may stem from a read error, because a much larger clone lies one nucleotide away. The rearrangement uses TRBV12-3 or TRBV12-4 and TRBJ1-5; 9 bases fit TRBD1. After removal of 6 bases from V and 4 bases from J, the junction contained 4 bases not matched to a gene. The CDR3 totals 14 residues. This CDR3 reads CASSRTGENQPQHF. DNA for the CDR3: TGTGCCAGCAGCCGGACAGGGGAAAATCAGCCCCAGCATTTT.

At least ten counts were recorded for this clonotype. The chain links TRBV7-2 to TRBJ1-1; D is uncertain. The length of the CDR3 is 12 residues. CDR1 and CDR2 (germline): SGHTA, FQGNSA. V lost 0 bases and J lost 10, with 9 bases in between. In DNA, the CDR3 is TGTGCCAGCAGCTTAGCGACCCTTGGAGCTTTCTTT. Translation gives CASSLATLGAFF.

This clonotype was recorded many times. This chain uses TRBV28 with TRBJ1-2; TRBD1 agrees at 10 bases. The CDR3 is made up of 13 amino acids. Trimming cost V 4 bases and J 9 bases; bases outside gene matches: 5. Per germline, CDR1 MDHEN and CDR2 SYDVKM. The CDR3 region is CASSSGTGVSYTF. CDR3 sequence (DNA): TGTGCCAGCAGTTCCGGGACAGGGGTGAGCTACACCTTC.

The chain's CDR3 is CASSDTLLGFYEQYF. Written as DNA, the CDR3 is TGCGCCAGCAGTGACACCTTGTTAGGCTTTTACGAGCAGTACTTC. This sequence joins TRBV10-2 and TRBJ2-7, with D hard to call. The germline CDR1 and CDR2 sequences are WSHSY and SAAADI. The length of the CDR3 is 15 residues. Deletions cut 3 bases from V and 4 bases from J, with 16 bases between.

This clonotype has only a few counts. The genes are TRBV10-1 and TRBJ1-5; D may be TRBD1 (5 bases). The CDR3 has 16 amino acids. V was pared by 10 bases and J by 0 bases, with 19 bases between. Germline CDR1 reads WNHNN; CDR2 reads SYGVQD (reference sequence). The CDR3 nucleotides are TGCGCCAACCTACCGGGACGGATCTATAGCAATCAGCCCCAGCATTTT. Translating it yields CANLPGRIYSNQPQHF.

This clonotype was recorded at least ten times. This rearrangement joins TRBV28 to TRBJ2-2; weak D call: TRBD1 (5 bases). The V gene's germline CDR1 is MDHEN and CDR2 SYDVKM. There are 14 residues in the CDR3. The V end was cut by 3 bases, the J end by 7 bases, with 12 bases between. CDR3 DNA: TGTGCCAGCAGTTTTTTTAGGGGTCGCGGGGAGCTGTTTTTT. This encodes CASSFFRGRGELFF.

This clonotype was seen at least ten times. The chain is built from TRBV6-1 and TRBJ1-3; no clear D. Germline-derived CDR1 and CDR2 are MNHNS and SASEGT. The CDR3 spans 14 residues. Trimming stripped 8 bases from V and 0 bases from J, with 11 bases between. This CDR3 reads CASERTFSGNTIYF. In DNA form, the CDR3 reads TGTGCCAGCGAACGGACTTTCTCTGGAAACACCATATATTTT.

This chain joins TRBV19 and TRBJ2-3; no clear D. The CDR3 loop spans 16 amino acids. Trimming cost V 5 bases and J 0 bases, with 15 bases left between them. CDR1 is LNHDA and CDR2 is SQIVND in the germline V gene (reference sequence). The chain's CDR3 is CASSPPQPMSTDTQYF. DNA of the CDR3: TGTGCCAGTAGTCCCCCCCAGCCGATGAGCACAGATACGCAGTATTTT.

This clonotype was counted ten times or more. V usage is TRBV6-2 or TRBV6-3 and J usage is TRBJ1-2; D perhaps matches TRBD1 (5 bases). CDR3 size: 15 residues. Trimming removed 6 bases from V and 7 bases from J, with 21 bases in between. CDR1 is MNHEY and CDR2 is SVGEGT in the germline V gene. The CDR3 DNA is TGTGCCAGCAGCCCCACGGGGAAAGGGGACCGTGGCTACACCTTC. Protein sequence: CASSPTGKGDRGYTF.

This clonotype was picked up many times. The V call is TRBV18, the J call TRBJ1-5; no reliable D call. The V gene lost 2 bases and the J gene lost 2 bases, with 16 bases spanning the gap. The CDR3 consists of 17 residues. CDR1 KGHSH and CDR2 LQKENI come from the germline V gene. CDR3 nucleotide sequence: TGTGCCAGCTCACCAGGGCAGGACCTTTGGGGCAATCAGCCCCAGCATTTT. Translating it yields CASSPGQDLWGNQPQHF.

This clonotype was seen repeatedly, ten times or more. The CDR3 DNA reads TGTGCCAGCAGCTATAGGAGAACGGGACGTGGGACCTTAAACTCCTACGAGCAGTACTTC. Amino acids: CASSYRRTGRGTLNSYEQYF. The chain carries TRBV7-8 and TRBJ2-7; TRBD1 or TRBD2 may be the D gene (5 bases each). This CDR3 has 20 amino acids. Germline V lookup: CDR1 SGHVS, CDR2 FQNEAQ. V shed 4 bases and J shed 0 bases, with 28 bases lying between them.

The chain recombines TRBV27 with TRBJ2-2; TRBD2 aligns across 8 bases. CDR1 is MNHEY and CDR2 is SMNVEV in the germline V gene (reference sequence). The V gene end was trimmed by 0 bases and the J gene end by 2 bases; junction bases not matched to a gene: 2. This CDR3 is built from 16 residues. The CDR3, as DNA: TGTGCCAGCAGTTTATCGGCGGGAGGTAACACCGGGGAGCTGTTTTTT. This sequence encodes CASSLSAGGNTGELFF.

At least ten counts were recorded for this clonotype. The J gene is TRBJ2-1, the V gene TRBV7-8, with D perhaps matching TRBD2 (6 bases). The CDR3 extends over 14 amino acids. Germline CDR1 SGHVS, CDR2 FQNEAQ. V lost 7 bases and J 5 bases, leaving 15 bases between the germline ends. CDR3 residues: CASNRGSGNNEQFF. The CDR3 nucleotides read TGTGCCAGCAACCGAGGTAGCGGTAACAATGAGCAGTTCTTC.

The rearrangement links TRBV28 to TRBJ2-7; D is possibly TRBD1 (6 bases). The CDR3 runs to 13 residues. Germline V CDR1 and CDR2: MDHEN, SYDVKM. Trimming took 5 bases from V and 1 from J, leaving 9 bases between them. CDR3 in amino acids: CASSDGQSYEQYF. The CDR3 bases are TGTGCCAGCAGTGACGGACAGTCCTACGAGCAGTACTTC.

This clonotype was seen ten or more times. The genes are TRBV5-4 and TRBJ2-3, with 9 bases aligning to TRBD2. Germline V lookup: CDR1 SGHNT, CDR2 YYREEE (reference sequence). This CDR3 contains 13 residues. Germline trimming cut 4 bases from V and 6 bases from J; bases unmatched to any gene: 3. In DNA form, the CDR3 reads TGTGCCAGCAGCAAAGGACTAGCGGATACGCAGTATTTT. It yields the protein CASSKGLADTQYF.

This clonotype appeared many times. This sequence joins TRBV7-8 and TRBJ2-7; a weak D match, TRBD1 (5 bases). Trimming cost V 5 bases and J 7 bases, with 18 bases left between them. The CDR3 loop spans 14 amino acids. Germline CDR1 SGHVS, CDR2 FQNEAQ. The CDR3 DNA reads TGTGCCAGCAGCCCAGCCGGACAAACGTGGGAGCAGTACTTC. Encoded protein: CASSPAGQTWEQYF.

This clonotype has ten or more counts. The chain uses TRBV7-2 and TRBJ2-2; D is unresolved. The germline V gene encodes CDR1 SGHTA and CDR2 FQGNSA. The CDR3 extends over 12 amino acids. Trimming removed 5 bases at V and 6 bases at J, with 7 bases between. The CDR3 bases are TGTGCCAGCAGCCAACTCGCCGGGGAGCTGTTTTTT. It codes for CASSQLAGELFF.

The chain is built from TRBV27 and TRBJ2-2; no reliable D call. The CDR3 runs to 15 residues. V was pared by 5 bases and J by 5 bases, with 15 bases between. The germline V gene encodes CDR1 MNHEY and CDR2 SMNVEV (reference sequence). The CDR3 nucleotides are TGTGCCAGCAGTCCCGAACTTAGCTTTACCGGGGAGCTGTTTTTT. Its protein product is CASSPELSFTGELFF.

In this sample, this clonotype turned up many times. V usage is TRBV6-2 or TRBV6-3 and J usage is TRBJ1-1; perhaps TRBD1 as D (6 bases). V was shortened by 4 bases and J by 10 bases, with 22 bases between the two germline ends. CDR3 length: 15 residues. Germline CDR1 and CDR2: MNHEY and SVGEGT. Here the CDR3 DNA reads TGTGCCAGCAGTTCTTCCCGGGGGCCTCGTTGGGGAGCTTTCTTT. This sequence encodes CASSSSRGPRWGAFF.

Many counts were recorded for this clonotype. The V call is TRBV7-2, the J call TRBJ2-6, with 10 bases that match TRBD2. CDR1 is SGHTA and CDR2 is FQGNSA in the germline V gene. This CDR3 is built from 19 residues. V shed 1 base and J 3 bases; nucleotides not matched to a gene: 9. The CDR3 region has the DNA TGTGCCAGCAGCTTAGTAGTAGCGGGAGGAATCGGTGGGGCCAACGTCCTGACTTTC. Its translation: CASSLVVAGGIGGANVLTF.

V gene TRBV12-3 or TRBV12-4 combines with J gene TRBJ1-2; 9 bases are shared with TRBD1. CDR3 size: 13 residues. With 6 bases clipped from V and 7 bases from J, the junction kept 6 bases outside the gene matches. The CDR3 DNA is TGTGCCAGCAGCCTAATGGACAGGGGTGGCTACACCTTC. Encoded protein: CASSLMDRGGYTF.